The subject of this entry is one T cell receptor beta chain. This specimen belongs to a study of blood T cell repertoires in COVID-19. Germline lookup yields CDR1 GTSNPN and CDR2 SVGIG (reference sequence). The junction had 3 bases not matched to a gene; V was cut back by 4 bases and J by 2 bases. The length of the CDR3 is 14 residues. The assay was immunoSEQ multiplex PCR, and TCRdb's table has in-frame clones only and misses some. The table lists 70,000 to 95,000 clones, over 80% of them singletons. The sequencing input was peripheral blood. This sequence originates from a woman aged 55-70 years with active COVID-19. The V gene is TRBV30, the J gene TRBJ1-4, with 8 bases fitting TRBD1. In nucleotides, the CDR3 is TGTGCCTGGACTAGACAGGGGACTAATGAAAAACTGTTTTTT. As protein: CAWTRQGTNEKLFF.